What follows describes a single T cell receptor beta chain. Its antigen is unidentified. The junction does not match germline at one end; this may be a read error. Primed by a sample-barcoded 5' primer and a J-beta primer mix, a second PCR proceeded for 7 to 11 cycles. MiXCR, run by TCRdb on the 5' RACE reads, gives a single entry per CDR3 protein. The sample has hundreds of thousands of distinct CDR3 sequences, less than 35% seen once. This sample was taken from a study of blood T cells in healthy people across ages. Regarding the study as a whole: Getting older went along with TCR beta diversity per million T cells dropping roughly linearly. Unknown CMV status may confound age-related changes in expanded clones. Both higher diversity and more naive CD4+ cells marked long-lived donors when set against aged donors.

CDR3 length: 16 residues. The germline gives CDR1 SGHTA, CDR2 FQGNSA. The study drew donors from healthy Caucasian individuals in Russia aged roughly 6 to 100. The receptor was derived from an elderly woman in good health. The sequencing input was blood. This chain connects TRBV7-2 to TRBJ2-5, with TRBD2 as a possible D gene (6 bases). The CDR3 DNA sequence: TGTGCCAGCATCAACCCCCACGGGGAGGATCAAGGGACCCAGTACTTC. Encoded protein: CASINPHGEDQGTQYF.